This T cell receptor beta chain was captured in a study of T cells in Graves' hyperthyroidism and ophthalmopathy. This clonotype came up many times. Amplified TCR beta CDR3 regions came from RNA transcripts. The HTBI primer set drove a first-round RT-PCR of the TCR CDR3. TCRdb processed the multiplex PCR reads anew with MiXCR; each CDR3 protein has one entry. In the table there are about 360,000 distinct CDR3 sequences, less than 15% of which are singletons. In germline, CDR1 is SGHAT, CDR2 FQNNGV. V trimming: 0 bases; J trimming: 3 bases; junction bases outside the gene matches: 9. This CDR3 is 19 amino acids long.

The sequence came from a woman between 18 and 29 years old with Graves' hyperthyroidism. The chain has TRBV11-2 and TRBJ2-5, with 14 bases that match TRBD2. Sequenced material: blood. This CDR3 is CASSLDPAGLAGGKETQYF. The CDR3, as DNA: TGTGCCAGCAGCTTAGATCCAGCCGGACTAGCGGGGGGCAAAGAGACCCAGTACTTC.